The entry below describes one TCR beta chain. This entry belongs to a study of blood T cell repertoires in COVID-19. Study details: Material from acute and convalescent COVID-19 was sourced from the United States, Italy and Spain. Sources were T cells, B-cell-depleted T cells, or PBMCs; the material itself was cDNA or gDNA.

In germline, CDR1 is MDHEN, CDR2 SYDVKM. CDR3 length: 15 residues. Trimming removed 4 bases from V and 3 bases from J; junction bases left unmatched: 5. Per the original methods: How many nucleated cells were present was estimated from reference gene primer amplification. The table came from immunoSEQ multiplex PCR; TCRdb's copy has only in-frame clones and leaves some out. That table supplies the V and J calls and clone size; D and trimming were determined from the DNA. The data show about 110,000 clones, around nine tenths seen once. The sequence was obtained from a woman aged 25 to 45 with acute or convalescent COVID-19. J is TRBJ1-2 and V is TRBV28; 10 nucleotides line up with TRBD1. The sample was peripheral blood. CDR3 nucleotides: TGTGCCAGCAGTTCCATGACAGGGGGCCACTATGGCTACACCTTC. This encodes CASSSMTGGHYGYTF.